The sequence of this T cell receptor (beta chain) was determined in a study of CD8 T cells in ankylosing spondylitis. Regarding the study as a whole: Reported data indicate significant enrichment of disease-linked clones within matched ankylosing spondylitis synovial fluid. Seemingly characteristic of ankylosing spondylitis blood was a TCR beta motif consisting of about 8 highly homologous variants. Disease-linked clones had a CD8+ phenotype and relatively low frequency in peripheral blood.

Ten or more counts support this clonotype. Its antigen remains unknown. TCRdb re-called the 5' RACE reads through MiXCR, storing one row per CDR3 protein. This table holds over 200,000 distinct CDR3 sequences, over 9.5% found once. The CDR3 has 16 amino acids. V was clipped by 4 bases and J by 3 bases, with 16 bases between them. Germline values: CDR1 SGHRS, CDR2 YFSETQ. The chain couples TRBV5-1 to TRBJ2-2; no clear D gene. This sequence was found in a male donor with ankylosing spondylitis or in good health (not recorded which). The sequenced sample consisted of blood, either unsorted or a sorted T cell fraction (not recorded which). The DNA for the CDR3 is TGCGCCAGCAGCGGGTCGGACGGGTCCTACACCGGGGAGCTGTTTTTT. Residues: CASSGSDGSYTGELFF.